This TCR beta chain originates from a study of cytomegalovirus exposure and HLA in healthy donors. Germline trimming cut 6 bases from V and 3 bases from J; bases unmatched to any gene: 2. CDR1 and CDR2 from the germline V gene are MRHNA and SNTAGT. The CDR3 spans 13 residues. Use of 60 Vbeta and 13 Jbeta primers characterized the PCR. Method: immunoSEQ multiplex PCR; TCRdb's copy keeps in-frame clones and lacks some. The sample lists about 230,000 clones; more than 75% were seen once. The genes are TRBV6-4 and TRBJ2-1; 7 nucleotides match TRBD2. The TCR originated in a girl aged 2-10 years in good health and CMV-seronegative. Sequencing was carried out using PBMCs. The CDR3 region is CASRLADYNEQFF. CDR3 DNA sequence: TGTGCCAGCAGGCTAGCGGACTACAATGAGCAGTTCTTC.